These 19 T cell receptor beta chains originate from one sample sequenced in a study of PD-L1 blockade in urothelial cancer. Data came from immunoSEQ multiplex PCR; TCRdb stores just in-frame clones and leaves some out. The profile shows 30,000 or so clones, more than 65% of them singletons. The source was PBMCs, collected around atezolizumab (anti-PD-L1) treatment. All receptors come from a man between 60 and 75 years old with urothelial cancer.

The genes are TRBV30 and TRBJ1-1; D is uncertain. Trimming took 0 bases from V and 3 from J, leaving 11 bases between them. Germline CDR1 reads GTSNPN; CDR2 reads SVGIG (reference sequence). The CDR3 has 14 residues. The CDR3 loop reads CAWSVSGWDTEAFF. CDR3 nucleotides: TGTGCCTGGAGTGTATCCGGGTGGGACACTGAAGCTTTCTTT.

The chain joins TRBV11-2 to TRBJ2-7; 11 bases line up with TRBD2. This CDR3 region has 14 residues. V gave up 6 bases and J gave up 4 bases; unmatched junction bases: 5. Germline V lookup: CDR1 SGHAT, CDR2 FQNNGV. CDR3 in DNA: TGTGCCAGCAGTTCCACTAGCGGGAGATACGAGCAGTACTTC. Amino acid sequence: CASSSTSGRYEQYF.

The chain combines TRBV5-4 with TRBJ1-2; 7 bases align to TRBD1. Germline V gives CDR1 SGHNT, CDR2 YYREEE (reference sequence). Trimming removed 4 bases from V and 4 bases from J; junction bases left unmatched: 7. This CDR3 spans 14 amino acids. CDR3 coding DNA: TGTGCCAGCAGCCTCGGACAGGACACCTATGGCTACACCTTC. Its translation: CASSLGQDTYGYTF.

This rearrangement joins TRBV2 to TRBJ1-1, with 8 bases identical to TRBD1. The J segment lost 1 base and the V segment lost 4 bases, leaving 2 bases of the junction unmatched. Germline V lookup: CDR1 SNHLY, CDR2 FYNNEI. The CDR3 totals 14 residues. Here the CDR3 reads CASSAGTGNTEAFF. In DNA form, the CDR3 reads TGTGCCAGCAGTGCCGGGACAGGGAACACTGAAGCTTTCTTT. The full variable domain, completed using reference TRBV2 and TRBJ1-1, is EPEVTQTPSHQVTQMGQEVILRCVPISNHLYFYWYRQILGQKVEFLVSFYNNEISEKSEIFDDQFSVERPDGSNFTLKIRSTKLEDSAMYFCASSAGTGNTEAFFGQGTRLTVV.

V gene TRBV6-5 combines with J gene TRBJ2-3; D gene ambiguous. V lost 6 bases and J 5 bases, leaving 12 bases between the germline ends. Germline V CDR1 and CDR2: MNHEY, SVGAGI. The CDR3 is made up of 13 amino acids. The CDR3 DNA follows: TGTGCCAGCAGAACTCCCAAATTAGATACGCAGTATTTT. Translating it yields CASRTPKLDTQYF.

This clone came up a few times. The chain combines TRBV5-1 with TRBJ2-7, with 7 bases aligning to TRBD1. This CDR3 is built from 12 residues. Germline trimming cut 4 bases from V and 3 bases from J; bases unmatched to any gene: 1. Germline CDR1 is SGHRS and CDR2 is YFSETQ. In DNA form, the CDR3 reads TGCGCCAGCAGCCGGGACAGCTACGAGCAGTACTTC. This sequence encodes CASSRDSYEQYF. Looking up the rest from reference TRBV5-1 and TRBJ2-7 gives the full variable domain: KAGVTQTPRYLIKTRGQQVTLSCSPISGHRSVSWYQQTPGQGLQFLFEYFSETQRNKGNFPGRFSGRQFSNSRSEMNVSTLELGDSALYLCASSRDSYEQYFGPGTRLTVT.

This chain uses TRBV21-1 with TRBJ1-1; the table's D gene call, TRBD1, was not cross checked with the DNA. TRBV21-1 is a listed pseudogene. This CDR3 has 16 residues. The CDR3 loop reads CASSKVVRAPCTEAFF. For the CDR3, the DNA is TGTGCCAGCAGCAAAGTGGTCAGGGCCCCATGCACTGAAGCTTTCTTT.

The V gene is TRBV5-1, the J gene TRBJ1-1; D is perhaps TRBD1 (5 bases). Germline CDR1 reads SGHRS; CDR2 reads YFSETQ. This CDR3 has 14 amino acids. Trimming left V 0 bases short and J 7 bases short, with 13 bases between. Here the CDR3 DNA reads TGCGCCAGCAGCTTGGAGGGGATTTCGAGTGAAGCTTTCTTT. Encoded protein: CASSLEGISSEAFF.

This chain's CDR3 is CASSPGGDSYEQYF. CDR3 coding DNA: TGCGCCAGCAGCCCTGGCGGCGATTCCTACGAGCAGTACTTC. The chain joins TRBV4-1 to TRBJ2-7; D remains unclear. The CDR3 spans 14 residues. Trimming cost V 4 bases and J 1 base, with 11 bases left between them. CDR1 and CDR2 from the germline V gene are MGHRA and YSYEKL.

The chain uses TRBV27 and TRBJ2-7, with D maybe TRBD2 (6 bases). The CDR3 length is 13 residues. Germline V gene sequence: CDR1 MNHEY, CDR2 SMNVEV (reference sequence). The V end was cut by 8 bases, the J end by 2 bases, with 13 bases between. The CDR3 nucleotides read TGTGCCAGCCTGGGGACTGCGACCTACGAGCAGTACTTC. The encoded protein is CASLGTATYEQYF.

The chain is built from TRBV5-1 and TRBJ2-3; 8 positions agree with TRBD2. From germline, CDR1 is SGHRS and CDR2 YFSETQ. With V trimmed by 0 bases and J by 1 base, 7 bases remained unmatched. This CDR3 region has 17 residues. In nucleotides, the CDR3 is TGCGCCAGCAGCTTGGTTACTAGCGGATGGGGCACAGATACGCAGTATTTT. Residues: CASSLVTSGWGTDTQYF. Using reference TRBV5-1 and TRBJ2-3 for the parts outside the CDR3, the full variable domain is KAGVTQTPRYLIKTRGQQVTLSCSPISGHRSVSWYQQTPGQGLQFLFEYFSETQRNKGNFPGRFSGRQFSNSRSEMNVSTLELGDSALYLCASSLVTSGWGTDTQYFGPGTRLTVL.

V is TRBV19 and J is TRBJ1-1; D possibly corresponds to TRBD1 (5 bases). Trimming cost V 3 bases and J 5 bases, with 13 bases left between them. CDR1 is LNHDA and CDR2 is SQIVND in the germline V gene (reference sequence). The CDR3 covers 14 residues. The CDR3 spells CASSIGAGLTEAFF. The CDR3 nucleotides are TGTGCCAGTAGTATTGGGGCAGGGTTGACTGAAGCTTTCTTT.

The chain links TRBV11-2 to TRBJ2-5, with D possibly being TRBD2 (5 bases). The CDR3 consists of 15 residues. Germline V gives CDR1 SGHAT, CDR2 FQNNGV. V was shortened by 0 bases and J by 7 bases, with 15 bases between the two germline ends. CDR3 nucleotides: TGTGCCAGCAGCTTAGAGTGGGCTGGCCGGGGGACCCAGTACTTC. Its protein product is CASSLEWAGRGTQYF.

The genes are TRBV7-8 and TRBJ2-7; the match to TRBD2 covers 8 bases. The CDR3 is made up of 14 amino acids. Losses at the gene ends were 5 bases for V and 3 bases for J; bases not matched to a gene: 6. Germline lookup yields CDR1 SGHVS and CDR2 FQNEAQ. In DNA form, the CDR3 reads TGTGCCAGCAGCACAGCGGGACTAGGCTACGAGCAGTACTTC. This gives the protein CASSTAGLGYEQYF.

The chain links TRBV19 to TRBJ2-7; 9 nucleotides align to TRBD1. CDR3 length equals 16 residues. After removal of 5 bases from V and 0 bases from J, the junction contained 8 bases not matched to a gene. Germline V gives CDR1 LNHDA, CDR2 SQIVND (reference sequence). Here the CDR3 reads CASSARDRDYSYEQYF. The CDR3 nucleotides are TGTGCCAGTAGTGCAAGGGACAGGGACTACTCCTACGAGCAGTACTTC. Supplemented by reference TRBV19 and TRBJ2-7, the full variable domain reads DGGITQSPKYLFRKEGQNVTLSCEQNLNHDAMYWYRQDPGQGLRLIYYSQIVNDFQKGDIAEGYSVSREKKESFPLTVTSAQKNPTAFYLCASSARDRDYSYEQYFGPGTRLTVT.

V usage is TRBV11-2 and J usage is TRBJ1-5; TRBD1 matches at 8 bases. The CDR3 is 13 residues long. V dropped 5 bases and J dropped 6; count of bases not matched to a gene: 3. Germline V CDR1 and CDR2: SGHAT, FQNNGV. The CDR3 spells CASSPDRVQPQHF. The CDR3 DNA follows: TGTGCCAGCAGCCCGGACAGGGTTCAGCCCCAGCATTTT.

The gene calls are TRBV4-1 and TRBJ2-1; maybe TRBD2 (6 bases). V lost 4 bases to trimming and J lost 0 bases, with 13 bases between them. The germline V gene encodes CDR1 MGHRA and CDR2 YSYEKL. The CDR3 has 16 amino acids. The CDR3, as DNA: TGCGCCAGCAGCCCTAGTCTCGGGAGCTCCTACAATGAGCAGTTCTTC. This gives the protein CASSPSLGSSYNEQFF.

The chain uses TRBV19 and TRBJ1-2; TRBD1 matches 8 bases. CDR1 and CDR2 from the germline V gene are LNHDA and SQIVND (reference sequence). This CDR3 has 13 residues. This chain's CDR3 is CAATVGQGYGYTF. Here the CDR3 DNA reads TGTGCAGCAACTGTCGGACAGGGCTATGGCTACACCTTC.

CDR3 residues: CASSFGLAGVRSYNEQFF. CDR3 nucleotide sequence: TGCGCCAGCAGCTTTGGACTAGCGGGGGTTCGCTCCTACAATGAGCAGTTCTTC. The chain joins TRBV5-1 to TRBJ2-1; 13 bases line up with TRBD2. With 2 bases clipped from V and 0 bases from J, the junction kept 5 bases outside the gene matches. The length of the CDR3 is 18 residues. Germline assignment: CDR1 SGHRS and CDR2 YFSETQ.